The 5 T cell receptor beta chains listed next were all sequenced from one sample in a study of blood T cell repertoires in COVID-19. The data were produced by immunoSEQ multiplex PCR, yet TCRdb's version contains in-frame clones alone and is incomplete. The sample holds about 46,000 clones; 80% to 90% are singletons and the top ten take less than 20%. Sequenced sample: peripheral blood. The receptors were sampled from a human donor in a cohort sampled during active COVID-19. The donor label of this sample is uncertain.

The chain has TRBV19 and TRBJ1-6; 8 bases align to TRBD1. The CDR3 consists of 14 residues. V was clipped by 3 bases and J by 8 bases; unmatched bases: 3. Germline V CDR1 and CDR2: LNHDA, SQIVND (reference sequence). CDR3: CASSIGQGDSPLHF. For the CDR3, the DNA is TGTGCCAGTAGTATTGGACAGGGCGATTCACCCCTCCACTTT.

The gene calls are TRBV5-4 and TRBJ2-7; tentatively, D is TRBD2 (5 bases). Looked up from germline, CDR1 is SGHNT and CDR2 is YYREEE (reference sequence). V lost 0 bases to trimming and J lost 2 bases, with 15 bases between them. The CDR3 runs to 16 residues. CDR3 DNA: TGTGCCAGCAGCTTGGGGGGTGGAGCCGGGGCCTACGAGCAGTACTTC. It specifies CASSLGGGAGAYEQYF. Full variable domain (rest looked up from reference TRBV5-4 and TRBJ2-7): ETGVTQSPTHLIKTRGQQVTLRCSSQSGHNTVSWYQQALGQGPQFIFQYYREEENGRGNFPPRFSGLQFPNYSSELNVNALELDDSALYLCASSLGGGAGAYEQYFGPGTRLTVT.

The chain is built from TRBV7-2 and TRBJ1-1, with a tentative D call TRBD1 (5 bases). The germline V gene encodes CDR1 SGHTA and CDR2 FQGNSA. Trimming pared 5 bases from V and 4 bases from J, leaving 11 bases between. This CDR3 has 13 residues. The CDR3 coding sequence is TGTGCCAGCAGCAGAAGGGGTTCCACTGAAGCTTTCTTT. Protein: CASSRRGSTEAFF. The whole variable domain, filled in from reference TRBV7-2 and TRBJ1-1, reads GAGVSQSPSNKVTEKGKDVELRCDPISGHTALYWYRQSLGQGLEFLIYFQGNSAPDKSGLPSDRFSAERTGGSVSTLTIQRTQQEDSAVYLCASSRRGSTEAFFGQGTRLTVV.

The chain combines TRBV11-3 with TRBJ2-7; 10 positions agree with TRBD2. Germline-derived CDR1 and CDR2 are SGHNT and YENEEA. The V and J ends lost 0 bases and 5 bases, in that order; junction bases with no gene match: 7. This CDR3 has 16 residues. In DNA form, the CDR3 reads TGTGCCAGCAGCTTAGATCAGGGGACTAGCGACAACGAGCAGTACTTC. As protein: CASSLDQGTSDNEQYF.

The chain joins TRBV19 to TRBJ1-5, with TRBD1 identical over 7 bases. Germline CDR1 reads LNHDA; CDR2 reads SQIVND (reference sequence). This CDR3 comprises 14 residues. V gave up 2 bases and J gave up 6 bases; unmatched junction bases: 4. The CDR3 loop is CASSISGGVQPQHF. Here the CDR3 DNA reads TGTGCCAGTAGTATATCAGGGGGTGTTCAGCCCCAGCATTTT. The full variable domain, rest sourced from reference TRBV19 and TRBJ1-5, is DGGITQSPKYLFRKEGQNVTLSCEQNLNHDAMYWYRQDPGQGLRLIYYSQIVNDFQKGDIAEGYSVSREKKESFPLTVTSAQKNPTAFYLCASSISGGVQPQHFGDGTRLSIL.